The next 20 T cell receptor beta chains were all read from a single sample in a study of blood T cell repertoires in COVID-19. The protocol was immunoSEQ multiplex PCR, while the TCRdb copy is restricted to in-frame clones and leaves out a portion. The sample shows about 420,000 clones, 85% to 90% of them seen only once. Sequencing used peripheral blood. These receptors were obtained from a young man with COVID-19, enrolled during active disease.

The sample holds one count of this clone. The chain joins TRBV5-1 to TRBJ1-1; 9 nucleotides agree with TRBD1. The CDR3 totals 15 residues. Per germline, CDR1 SGHRS and CDR2 YFSETQ. J gave up 4 bases and V 4 bases, and 8 bases lay outside the gene matches. The CDR3 protein is CASSGGTGMVTEAFF. The CDR3 DNA reads as TGCGCCAGCAGCGGGGGGACAGGGATGGTCACTGAAGCTTTCTTT. The complete variable domain, with remaining parts taken from reference TRBV5-1 and TRBJ1-1, reads KAGVTQTPRYLIKTRGQQVTLSCSPISGHRSVSWYQQTPGQGLQFLFEYFSETQRNKGNFPGRFSGRQFSNSRSEMNVSTLELGDSALYLCASSGGTGMVTEAFFGQGTRLTVV.

About this clone itself: A read error may account for a junction end that differs from germline. The V gene is TRBV11-2, the J gene TRBJ2-3; 7 bases are shared with TRBD2. This CDR3 has 12 amino acids. The germline V gene has CDR1 SGHAT and CDR2 FQNNGV. The CDR3 is CASTLAGDTQYF. In nucleotides, the CDR3 is TGTGCCAGCACCTTAGCGGGAGATACGCAGTATTTT.

The J gene is TRBJ2-1, the V gene TRBV24-1; D is undetermined. The germline V gene has CDR1 KGHDR and CDR2 SFDVKD. Trimming took 3 bases from V and 8 from J, leaving 10 bases between them. The CDR3 is 13 residues long. CDR3 loop: CATSDPPSHEQFF. CDR3 in DNA: TGTGCCACCAGTGATCCCCCCAGTCATGAGCAGTTCTTC.

This sequence joins TRBV27 and TRBJ1-2; TRBD1 agrees at 9 bases. J was trimmed by 2 bases and V by 0 bases; bases with no gene match: 7. The CDR3 sequence is 17 residues long. Germline CDR1 is MNHEY and CDR2 is SMNVEV (reference sequence). CDR3: CASSLSLWTGENYGYTF. The CDR3 DNA sequence: TGTGCCAGCAGTTTATCCCTCTGGACAGGGGAAAACTATGGCTACACCTTC.

This chain joins TRBV30 and TRBJ1-1; a weak D match, TRBD1 (5 bases). The germline V gene encodes CDR1 GTSNPN and CDR2 SVGIG (reference sequence). The CDR3 spans 12 residues. The V gene lost 4 bases and the J gene lost 4 bases, with 10 bases spanning the gap. The CDR3 sequence is CAWMLDSTEAFF. The DNA of the CDR3 is TGTGCCTGGATGCTAGACAGCACTGAAGCTTTCTTT.

This chain links TRBV24-1 with TRBJ2-1; 7 positions match TRBD1. Germline V gene data show CDR1 as KGHDR and CDR2 as SFDVKD. V was pared by 4 bases and J by 12 bases, with 8 bases of the junction left unmatched. The CDR3 extends over 13 amino acids. The CDR3 sequence: CATSDLTGSGQFF. CDR3 in DNA: TGTGCCACCAGTGACCTGACAGGGTCTGGGCAGTTCTTC.

The chain couples TRBV7-3 to TRBJ2-2; D uncertain. V was cut by 5 bases and J by 4 bases, with 11 bases left in between. Germline loops: CDR1 SGHTA, CDR2 FQGTGA. CDR3 size: 14 residues. CDR3 DNA: TGTGCCAGCAGCCTTAGAGATTCCACCGGGGAGCTGTTTTTT. Translating gives CASSLRDSTGELFF.

This rearrangement joins TRBV5-8 to TRBJ2-1; possibly TRBD2 for D (6 bases). The CDR3 contains 16 residues. With 4 bases removed from V and 1 base from J, the gap between germline ends came to 15 bases. CDR1 is SGHTS, CDR2 YDEGEE, per germline. DNA for the CDR3: TGTGCCAGCAGCGTCGCTGTCGGAGGGTCCTACAATGAGCAGTTCTTC. Translation: CASSVAVGGSYNEQFF.

This clone is a singleton in its sample. This sequence joins TRBV28 and TRBJ1-4, with a weak D call TRBD1 (6 bases). The CDR3 has 18 residues. V was shortened by 5 bases and J by 11 bases, with 30 bases between the two germline ends. Germline V gene data show CDR1 as MDHEN and CDR2 as SYDVKM. This CDR3 is CASSPTLPTGSLRRKLFF. The CDR3 nucleotides read TGTGCCAGCAGTCCAACCCTTCCGACAGGCTCCCTCAGGAGGAAACTGTTTTTT.

In this sample, this clone turned up once. The chain combines TRBV7-3 with TRBJ2-3; no definite D call. The germline V gene has CDR1 SGHTA and CDR2 FQGTGA. The CDR3 totals 15 residues. V was shortened by 0 bases and J by 3 bases, with 10 bases between the two germline ends. The DNA for the CDR3 is TGTGCCAGCAGCTTAACCGGAGTAGCAACAGATACGCAGTATTTT. It yields the protein CASSLTGVATDTQYF.

The rearrangement uses TRBV19 and TRBJ2-1, with TRBD2 matching 7 bases. The CDR3 is 16 residues long. Germline V lookup: CDR1 LNHDA, CDR2 SQIVND (reference sequence). The V and J ends lost 4 bases and 7 bases, in that order; junction bases with no gene match: 13. The CDR3, as DNA: TGTGCCAGTAGTAGCTTGCGGGAGCGACCCCGAAATGAGCAGTTCTTC. Its translation: CASSSLRERPRNEQFF.

The genes are TRBV5-4 and TRBJ1-1; 7 nucleotides line up with TRBD1. The V and J ends lost 4 bases and 1 base, in that order; junction bases with no gene match: 4. The CDR3 consists of 14 residues. Per germline, CDR1 SGHNT and CDR2 YYREEE (reference sequence). The CDR3: CASSGGQPNTEAFF. The CDR3 bases are TGTGCCAGCAGCGGGGGACAGCCGAACACTGAAGCTTTCTTT.

V gene TRBV2 combines with J gene TRBJ2-5; 12 positions match TRBD1. CDR1 and CDR2 from the germline V gene are SNHLY and FYNNEI. CDR3 length: 15 amino acids. Trimming took 6 bases from V and 2 from J; bases not matched to a gene: 4. DNA for the CDR3: TGTGCCAGCAGGGGACAGGGGGCGAGGCAAGAGACCCAGTACTTC. Its translation is CASRGQGARQETQYF. The full variable domain, with the rest looked up from reference TRBV2 and TRBJ2-5, is EPEVTQTPSHQVTQMGQEVILRCVPISNHLYFYWYRQILGQKVEFLVSFYNNEISEKSEIFDDQFSVERPDGSNFTLKIRSTKLEDSAMYFCASRGQGARQETQYFGPGTRLLVL.

The CDR3 nucleotides read TGTGCCAGCAGCCAGAGGACTTCTGGAGGTGAAAAACTGTTTTTT. Amino acid sequence: CASSQRTSGGEKLFF. The V gene is TRBV3-1 (or the pseudogene TRBV3-2), the J gene TRBJ1-4; no firm D call. This CDR3 is built from 15 residues. Per the germline V gene, CDR1 is LGHDT and CDR2 is YNNKEL (reference sequence). V gave up 3 bases and J gave up 7 bases, with 15 bases separating them.

This clone was seen just once. V gene TRBV11-2 combines with J gene TRBJ2-7; D is unresolved. The CDR3 covers 17 residues. V lost 3 bases, J lost 6 bases, and 24 bases lay in between. Germline V gene data show CDR1 as SGHAT and CDR2 as FQNNGV. In DNA, the CDR3 is TGTGCCAGCAGCTTTTTTCGGCTCGAGAAATCCAGGTCCGAGCAGTACTTC. Translating gives CASSFFRLEKSRSEQYF.

This clone was detected a few times. This rearrangement joins TRBV29-1 to TRBJ1-2, with 9 positions matching TRBD1. The germline CDR1 and CDR2 sequences are SQVTM and ANQGSEA. The CDR3 runs 13 residues. V lost 6 bases, J lost 6 bases, and 8 bases stayed unmatched. The chain's CDR3 is CSVTRGQGHGYTF. CDR3 DNA: TGCAGCGTAACCCGAGGACAGGGGCATGGCTACACCTTC.

The chain has TRBV2 and TRBJ2-5; a weak D match, TRBD1 (5 bases). Germline V lookup: CDR1 SNHLY, CDR2 FYNNEI. The CDR3 covers 13 residues. Trimming took off 7 bases at V and 1 base at J, with 10 bases between the two ends. Written as DNA, the CDR3 is TGTGCCAGCACCGGACACTTCCAAGAGACCCAGTACTTC. It codes for CASTGHFQETQYF.

J is TRBJ1-4 and V is TRBV5-5; TRBD1 aligns across 7 bases. The CDR3 is 15 residues long. Germline-derived CDR1 and CDR2 are SGHKS and YYEKEE (reference sequence). V lost 0 bases and J lost 5; bases outside the gene matches: 4. Written as DNA, the CDR3 is TGTGCCAGCAGCTTGGGGAGGGGGCGAAATGAAAAACTGTTTTTT. Translating gives CASSLGRGRNEKLFF.

The chain couples TRBV11-2 to TRBJ2-7, with D uncertain. Germline V gene data show CDR1 as SGHAT and CDR2 as FQNNGV. V dropped 5 bases and J dropped 4 bases, with 15 bases sitting between them. The CDR3 has 14 amino acids. CDR3 in amino acids: CASSLTSTDYEQYF. The CDR3, as DNA: TGTGCCAGCAGCCTCACCTCTACAGATTACGAGCAGTACTTC.

The sample holds a few counts of this clone. The chain combines TRBV30 with TRBJ2-2; D is uncertain. Germline values: CDR1 GTSNPN, CDR2 SVGIG (reference sequence). The CDR3 covers 15 residues. Trimming pared 4 bases from V and 6 bases from J, leaving 18 bases between. The CDR3 loop is CAWTSVLFGAGELFF. CDR3 in DNA: TGTGCCTGGACCAGTGTGTTATTTGGAGCCGGGGAGCTGTTTTTT.